This T cell receptor beta chain was documented in a study of blood T cell repertoires in COVID-19. Across the whole study: Collection of acute and convalescent COVID-19 samples took place in the United States, Italy and Spain. T cells, B-cell-depleted T cells, or PBMCs supplied cDNA or gDNA.

Per the original data handling: Nucleated cell number was recorded as an estimate derived from reference gene primer amplification. Profiling relied on immunoSEQ multiplex PCR, and the TCRdb table lists in-frame clones only, not all of them. V, J and clone size are those of that table, while D and trimming were read from the DNA. The data show roughly 200,000 clones, about four fifths seen once. Sequencing was done on a sample of peripheral blood. The receptor's source is a man aged 40-55 years with active or convalescent COVID-19.

The CDR3 region has the DNA TGTGCCAGCAGCTTCGGCCAGGGCACAGATACGCAGTATTTT. This gives the protein CASSFGQGTDTQYF. This chain links TRBV7-9 with TRBJ2-3; D is undetermined. This CDR3 is 14 amino acids long. Germline assignment: CDR1 SEHNR and CDR2 FQNEAQ (reference sequence). Trimming cost V 3 bases and J 1 base, with 8 bases left between them.